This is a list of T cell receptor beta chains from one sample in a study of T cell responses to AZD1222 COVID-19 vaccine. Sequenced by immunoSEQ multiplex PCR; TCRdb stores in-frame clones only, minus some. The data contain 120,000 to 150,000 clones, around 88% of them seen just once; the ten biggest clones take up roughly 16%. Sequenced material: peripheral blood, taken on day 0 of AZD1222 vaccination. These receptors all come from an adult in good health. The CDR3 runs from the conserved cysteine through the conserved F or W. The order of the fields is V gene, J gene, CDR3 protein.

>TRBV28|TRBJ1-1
CASTRGGRNTEAFF
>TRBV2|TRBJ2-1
CASSEFLEAYNEQFF
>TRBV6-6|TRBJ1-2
CASSTGQGRKDGYTF
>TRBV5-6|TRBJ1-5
CASSSGQGWQPQHF
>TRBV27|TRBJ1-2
CASSIRDSYGYTF
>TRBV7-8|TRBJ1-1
CASSRAGTLNTEAFF
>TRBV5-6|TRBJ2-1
CASSLLDRGSEQFF
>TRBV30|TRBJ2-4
CAWSGGGDIQYF
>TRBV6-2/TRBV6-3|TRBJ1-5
CASSYSFGRGSLQGGSQPQHF
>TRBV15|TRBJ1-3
CATSAVADFGNTIYF
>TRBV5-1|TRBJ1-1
CASSETRTGQNTEAFF
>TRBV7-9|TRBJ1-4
CASSLDSLNEKLFF
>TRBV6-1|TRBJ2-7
CASSDWGGEQYF
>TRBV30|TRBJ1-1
CACRLTGVWTEAFF
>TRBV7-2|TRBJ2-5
CASSRGGSGETQYF
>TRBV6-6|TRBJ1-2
CASRTLRYGYTF
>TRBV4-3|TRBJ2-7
CASSQDPTGTYEQYF
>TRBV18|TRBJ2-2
CASSLLGGGTGELFF
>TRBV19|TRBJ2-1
CASSMQGGGASYNEQFF
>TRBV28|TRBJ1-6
CASSSPRNNSPLHF
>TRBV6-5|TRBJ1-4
CASMVGQGREKLFF
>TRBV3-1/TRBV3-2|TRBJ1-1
CASSQDRGTEAFF
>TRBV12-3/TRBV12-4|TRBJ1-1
CASSFSLAEAFF
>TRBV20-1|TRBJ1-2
CSASLGAIYGYTF
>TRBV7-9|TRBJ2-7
CASSLVRTGASYEQYF
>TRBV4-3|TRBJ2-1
CASSPLAGGNEQFF
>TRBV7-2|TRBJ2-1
CASSSGTGSYNEQFF
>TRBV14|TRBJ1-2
CASSHGGAPWGYTF
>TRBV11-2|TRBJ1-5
CASSLTGDRNQPQHF
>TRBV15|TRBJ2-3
CATSRVGGSTDTQYF
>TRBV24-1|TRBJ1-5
CATSDTTAQPQHF
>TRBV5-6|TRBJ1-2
CASSFETGGGYGYTF
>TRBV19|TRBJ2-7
CASASRISGESSYEQYF
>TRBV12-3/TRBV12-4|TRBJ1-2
CASSSSGYGYTF
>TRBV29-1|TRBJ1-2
CSVEATGLYGYTF
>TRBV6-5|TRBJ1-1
CASSLEGTGNTEAFF
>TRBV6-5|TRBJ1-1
CASSTPGGVGAFF
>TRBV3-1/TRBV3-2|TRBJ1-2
CASSQDRQGNGYTF
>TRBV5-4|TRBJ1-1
CATLLNGGTEAFF
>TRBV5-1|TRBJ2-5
CASSTRTTEETQYF
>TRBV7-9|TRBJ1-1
CASSVGQAVNTEAFF
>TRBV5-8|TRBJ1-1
CASSLNEAFF
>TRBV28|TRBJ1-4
CASSLHPTNEKLFF
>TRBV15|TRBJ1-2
CATSVPNRALYGYTF
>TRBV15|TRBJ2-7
CATSPRLAGDEQYF
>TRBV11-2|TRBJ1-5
CASSLGLRSSNQPQHF
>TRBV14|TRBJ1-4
CASSLQGQGWEKLFF
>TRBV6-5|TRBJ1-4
CASSWDRSINEKLFF
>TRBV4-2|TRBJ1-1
CASSQGSVTEAFF
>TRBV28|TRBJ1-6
CASSLSGRLNSPLHF
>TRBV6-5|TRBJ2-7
CASSRTVEGYEQYF
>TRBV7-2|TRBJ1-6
CASSLQGSRVGSPLHF
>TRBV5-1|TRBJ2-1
CASSSGTGGNEQFF
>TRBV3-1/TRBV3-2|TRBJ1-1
CASSQGDRGETEAFF
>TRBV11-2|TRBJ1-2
CASSPTQGAASGYTF